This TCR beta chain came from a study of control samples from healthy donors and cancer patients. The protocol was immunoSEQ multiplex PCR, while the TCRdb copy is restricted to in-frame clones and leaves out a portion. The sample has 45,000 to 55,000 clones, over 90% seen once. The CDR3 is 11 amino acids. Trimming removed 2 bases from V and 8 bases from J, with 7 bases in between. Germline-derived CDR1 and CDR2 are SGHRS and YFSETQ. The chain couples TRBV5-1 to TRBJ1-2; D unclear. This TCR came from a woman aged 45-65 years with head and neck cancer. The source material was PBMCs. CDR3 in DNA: TGCGCCAGCAGCTTTGGTGGGGGCTACACCTTC. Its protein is CASSFGGGYTF.